Each of the 17 T cell receptor beta chains below was sequenced from the same sample in a study of PD-1 blockade in classical Hodgkin lymphoma. Time point indicated: cycle 4 day 1 (C4D1), after 6 weeks of nivolumab. Each patient's relapse followed autologous stem cell transplantation, and brentuximab vedotin exposure varied. With magnetic negative selection, CD4+ T cells were purified from PBMCs that had been thawed. Assay: immunoSEQ multiplex PCR; the TCRdb copy retains only in-frame clones and omits some. The table lists around 15,000 clones, around 72% of them singletons. Sequencing was performed on CD4+ T cells from blood, taken before the fourth cycle of nivolumab. These receptor sequences come from a human donor with classical Hodgkin lymphoma.

The chain uses TRBV7-9 and TRBJ1-6; D call uncertain. This CDR3 is 14 amino acids long. V was cut by 3 bases and J by 9 bases, with 12 bases left in between. Germline loops: CDR1 SEHNR, CDR2 FQNEAQ (reference sequence). The CDR3 here is CASSFGQESSPLHF. CDR3 nucleotides: TGTGCCAGCAGCTTCGGGCAGGAGAGTTCACCCCTCCACTTT.

In this sample, this clone turned up a few times. The rearrangement links TRBV7-2 to TRBJ1-5; TRBD1 matches 7 bases. From germline, CDR1 is SGHTA and CDR2 FQGNSA. Unmatched junction bases numbered 19, after V lost 4 bases and J lost 10 bases. This CDR3 region has 17 residues. The CDR3 here is CASSSPGGQGGSNPQHF. The CDR3 nucleotides read TGTGCCAGCAGCTCTCCGGGTGGGCAGGGGGGCTCGAACCCCCAGCATTTT.

This rearrangement joins TRBV5-6 to TRBJ2-7, with 7 positions matching TRBD2. CDR1 and CDR2 from the germline V gene are SGHDT and YYEEEE. After removal of 4 bases from V and 0 bases from J, the junction contained 10 bases not matched to a gene. There are 16 residues in the CDR3. The CDR3 reads CASSRAWGRGSYEQYF. The CDR3 nucleotides are TGTGCCAGCAGCCGAGCCTGGGGGAGGGGCTCCTACGAGCAGTACTTC.

This chain links TRBV18 with TRBJ2-3, with D tentatively TRBD1 (5 bases). The V end was cut by 4 bases, the J end by 1 base, with 12 bases between. The CDR3 spans 15 residues. Germline CDR1 reads KGHSH; CDR2 reads LQKENI. The CDR3 loop reads CASSQGLTGTDTQYF. CDR3 coding DNA: TGTGCCAGCTCACAGGGGTTGACTGGCACAGATACGCAGTATTTT.

The chain is built from TRBV11-1 and TRBJ2-1; 11 bases fit TRBD2. The CDR3 totals 15 residues. Germline V lookup: CDR1 SGHAT, CDR2 FQDESV (reference sequence). V lost 5 bases, J lost 4 bases, and 4 bases stayed unmatched. The chain's CDR3 is CASSPTSGEYNEQFF. The CDR3 DNA sequence: TGTGCCAGCAGCCCGACTAGCGGGGAATACAATGAGCAGTTCTTC.

Here the CDR3 DNA reads TGTGCCAGCAGCAAATATTGCGGCAGGGGGCCACTAACCGGGAGTTCTGACACAGATACGCAGTATTTT. As protein: CASSKYCGRGPLTGSSDTDTQYF. The chain joins TRBV21-1 to TRBJ2-3; the D segment call TRBD1 is taken from the table without a DNA check. TRBV21-1 is a known pseudogene. CDR3 length: 23 residues.

This chain joins TRBV7-2 and TRBJ2-5; D is unclear. The CDR3 is 15 residues long. The germline V gene encodes CDR1 SGHTA and CDR2 FQGNSA. V lost 0 bases to trimming and J lost 2 bases, with 10 bases between them. The CDR3 is CASSLAARRQETQYF. The CDR3 DNA sequence: TGTGCCAGCAGCTTAGCAGCGAGGAGACAAGAGACCCAGTACTTC.

The rearrangement uses TRBV19 and TRBJ2-7, with a weak D call TRBD1 (6 bases). The germline V gene encodes CDR1 LNHDA and CDR2 SQIVND (reference sequence). CDR3 size: 14 residues. V lost 0 bases to trimming and J lost 3 bases, with 9 bases between them. DNA for the CDR3: TGTGCCAGTAGTATAGATCCGGACAGCTACGAGCAGTACTTC. Its protein is CASSIDPDSYEQYF.

This chain links TRBV28 with TRBJ2-3; 16 positions agree with TRBD2. Per the germline V gene, CDR1 is MDHEN and CDR2 is SYDVKM. The CDR3 spans 17 residues. The V gene end was trimmed by 3 bases and the J gene end by 1 base; junction bases not matched to a gene: 1. The CDR3 DNA is TGTGCCAGCAGTTTGGGGACTAGCGGGGGGGGCACAGATACGCAGTATTTT. It specifies CASSLGTSGGGTDTQYF.

The chain carries TRBV20-1 and TRBJ2-7, with D perhaps given as TRBD1 or TRBD2 (6 bases each). The germline V gene has CDR1 DFQATT and CDR2 SNEGSKA (reference sequence). CDR3 length equals 11 residues. Between the trimmed V and J ends, which lost 7 bases and 4 bases, there was a span of 11 bases. DNA of the CDR3: TGCAGTGGGGGGGCTTCTTACGAGCAGTACTTC. As protein: CSGGASYEQYF.

This clone was recorded once. V gene TRBV15 combines with J gene TRBJ2-1; 7 bases align to TRBD2. This CDR3 comprises 15 residues. Per germline, CDR1 LNHNV and CDR2 YYDKDF (reference sequence). Germline trimming cut 2 bases from V and 1 base from J; bases unmatched to any gene: 2. The CDR3 region is CATSRSGTSYNEQFF. For the CDR3, the DNA is TGTGCCACCAGCAGAAGCGGGACTTCCTACAATGAGCAGTTCTTC.

This chain uses TRBV11-2 with TRBJ2-7; 7 bases are a match to TRBD2. The CDR3 is 14 amino acids. The V and J ends lost 8 bases and 8 bases, in that order; junction bases with no gene match: 15. CDR1 SGHAT and CDR2 FQNNGV come from the germline V gene. CDR3 coding DNA: TGTGCCAGCCTCGGCGGGAGTGGCATATTGAAGCAGTACTTC. It is translated as CASLGGSGILKQYF.

The chain carries TRBV28 and TRBJ1-2; D call uncertain. The CDR3 length is 15 residues. V lost 6 bases, J lost 4 bases, and 18 bases lay in between. Germline CDR1 MDHEN, CDR2 SYDVKM. CDR3 sequence reads: CASRGGGFSTYGYTF. CDR3 nucleotides: TGTGCCAGCAGGGGAGGTGGGTTTTCTACCTATGGCTACACCTTC.

The chain links TRBV9 to TRBJ1-1; 10 bases are shared with TRBD1. CDR1 and CDR2 from the germline V gene are SGDLS and YYNGEE. With V trimmed by 4 bases and J by 12 bases, 9 bases remained unmatched. The CDR3 totals 13 residues. The CDR3 sequence: CASSRFLGQGTFF. The DNA for the CDR3 is TGTGCCAGCAGCCGTTTCCTGGGACAGGGGACTTTCTTT. The whole variable domain, remainder taken from reference TRBV9 and TRBJ1-1, is DSGVTQTPKHLITATGQRVTLRCSPRSGDLSVYWYQQSLDQGLQFLIQYYNGEERAKGNILERFSAQQFPDLHSELNLSSLELGDSALYFCASSRFLGQGTFFGQGTRLTVV.

CDR3 bases: TGCGCCAGCAGCCGAACTAGCGGAGATACTAGCACAGATACGCAGTATTTT. It specifies CASSRTSGDTSTDTQYF. The chain is built from TRBV5-1 and TRBJ2-3; 8 bases are shared with TRBD2. Germline CDR1 is SGHRS and CDR2 is YFSETQ. The junction had 10 bases not matched to a gene; V was cut back by 4 bases and J by 0 bases. The CDR3 loop spans 17 amino acids. The full variable domain, completed using reference TRBV5-1 and TRBJ2-3, is KAGVTQTPRYLIKTRGQQVTLSCSPISGHRSVSWYQQTPGQGLQFLFEYFSETQRNKGNFPGRFSGRQFSNSRSEMNVSTLELGDSALYLCASSRTSGDTSTDTQYFGPGTRLTVL.

The chain is built from TRBV4-1 and TRBJ1-2; tentatively, D is TRBD1 (5 bases). The CDR3 loop spans 15 amino acids. The V end was cut by 1 base, the J end by 2 bases, with 11 bases between. Germline CDR1 MGHRA, CDR2 YSYEKL. CDR3 bases: TGCGCCAGCAGCCAAGCGGGACCGAAAAACTATGGCTACACCTTC. It codes for CASSQAGPKNYGYTF.

CDR3 in amino acids: CASSPTDTRGEAFF. CDR3 nucleotides: TGTGCCAGCAGTCCCACGGACACCCGGGGTGAAGCTTTCTTT. The genes are TRBV6-5 and TRBJ1-1, with D perhaps matching TRBD1 (5 bases). Germline V CDR1 and CDR2: MNHEY, SVGAGI. This CDR3 is 14 amino acids long. V was pared by 5 bases and J by 7 bases, with 17 bases between.